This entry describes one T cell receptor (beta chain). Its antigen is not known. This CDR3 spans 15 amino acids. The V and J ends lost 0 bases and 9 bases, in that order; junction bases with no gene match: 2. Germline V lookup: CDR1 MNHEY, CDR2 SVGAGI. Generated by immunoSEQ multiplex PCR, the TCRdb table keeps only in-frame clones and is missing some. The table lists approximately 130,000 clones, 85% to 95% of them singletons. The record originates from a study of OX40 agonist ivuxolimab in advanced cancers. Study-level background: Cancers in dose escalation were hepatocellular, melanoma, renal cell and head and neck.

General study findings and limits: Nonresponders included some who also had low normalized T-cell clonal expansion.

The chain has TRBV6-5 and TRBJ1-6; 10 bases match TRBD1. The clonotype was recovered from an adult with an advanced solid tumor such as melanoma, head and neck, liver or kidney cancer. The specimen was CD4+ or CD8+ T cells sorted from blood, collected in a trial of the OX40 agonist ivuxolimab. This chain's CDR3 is CASSYSTGGASPLHF. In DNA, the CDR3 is TGTGCCAGCAGTTACTCGACAGGGGGCGCTTCACCCCTCCACTTT.